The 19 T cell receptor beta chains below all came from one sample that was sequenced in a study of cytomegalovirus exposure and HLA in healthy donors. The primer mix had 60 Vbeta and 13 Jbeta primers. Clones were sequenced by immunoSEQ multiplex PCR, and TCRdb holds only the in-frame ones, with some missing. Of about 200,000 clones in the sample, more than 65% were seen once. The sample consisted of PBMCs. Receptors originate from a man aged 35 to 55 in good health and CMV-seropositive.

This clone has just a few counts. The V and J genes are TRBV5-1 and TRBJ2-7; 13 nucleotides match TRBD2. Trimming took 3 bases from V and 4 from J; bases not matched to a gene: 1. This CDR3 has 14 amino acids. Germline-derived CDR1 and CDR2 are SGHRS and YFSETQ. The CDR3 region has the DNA TGCGCCAGCAGCTCGACTAGCGGGAGGTACGAGCAGTACTTC. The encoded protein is CASSSTSGRYEQYF. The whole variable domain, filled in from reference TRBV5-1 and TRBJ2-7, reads KAGVTQTPRYLIKTRGQQVTLSCSPISGHRSVSWYQQTPGQGLQFLFEYFSETQRNKGNFPGRFSGRQFSNSRSEMNVSTLELGDSALYLCASSSTSGRYEQYFGPGTRLTVT.

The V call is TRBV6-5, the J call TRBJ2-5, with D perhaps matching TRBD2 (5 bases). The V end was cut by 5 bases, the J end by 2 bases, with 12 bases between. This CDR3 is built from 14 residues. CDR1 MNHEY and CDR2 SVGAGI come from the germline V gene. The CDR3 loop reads CASSLSGIQETQYF. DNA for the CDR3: TGTGCCAGCAGTCTGAGCGGAATTCAAGAGACCCAGTACTTC.

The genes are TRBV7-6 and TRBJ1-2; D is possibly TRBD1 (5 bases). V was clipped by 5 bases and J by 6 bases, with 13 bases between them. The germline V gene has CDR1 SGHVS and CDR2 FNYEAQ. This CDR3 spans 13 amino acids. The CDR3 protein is CASSNPGGDGYTF. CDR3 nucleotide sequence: TGTGCCAGCAGCAATCCCGGGGGGGATGGCTACACCTTC. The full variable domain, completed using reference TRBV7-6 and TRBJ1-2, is GAGVSQSPRYKVTKRGQDVALRCDPISGHVSLYWYRQALGQGPEFLTYFNYEAQQDKSGLPNDRFSAERPEGSISTLTIQRTEQRDSAMYRCASSNPGGDGYTFGSGTRLTVV.

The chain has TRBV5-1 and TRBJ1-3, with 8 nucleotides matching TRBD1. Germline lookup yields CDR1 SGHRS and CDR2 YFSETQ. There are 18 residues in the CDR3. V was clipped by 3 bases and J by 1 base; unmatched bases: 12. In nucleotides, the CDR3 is TGCGCCAGCAGCTCTCAGACGACAGGGGCAAGATCTGGAAACACCATATATTTT. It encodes CASSSQTTGARSGNTIYF.

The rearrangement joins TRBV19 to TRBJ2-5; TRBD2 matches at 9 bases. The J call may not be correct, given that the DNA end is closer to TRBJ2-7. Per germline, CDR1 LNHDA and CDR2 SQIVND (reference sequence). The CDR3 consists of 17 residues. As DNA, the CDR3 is TGTGCCAGTAGTATAAACTGGGCGGGGGGGAAAACCTACGAGCAGTACTTC. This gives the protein CASSINWAGGKTYEQYF.

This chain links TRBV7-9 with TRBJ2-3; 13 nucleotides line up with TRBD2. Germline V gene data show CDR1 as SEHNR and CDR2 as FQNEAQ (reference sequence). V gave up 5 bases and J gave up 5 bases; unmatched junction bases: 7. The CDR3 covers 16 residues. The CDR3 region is CASSASGLAGLDTQYF. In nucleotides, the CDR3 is TGTGCCAGCAGCGCCTCGGGACTAGCGGGGTTAGATACGCAGTATTTT.

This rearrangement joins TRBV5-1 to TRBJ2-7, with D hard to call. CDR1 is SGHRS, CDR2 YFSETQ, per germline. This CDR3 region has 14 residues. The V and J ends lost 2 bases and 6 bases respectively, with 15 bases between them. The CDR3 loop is CASSFIWQEGEQYF. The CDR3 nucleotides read TGCGCCAGCAGCTTTATTTGGCAGGAAGGCGAGCAGTACTTC.

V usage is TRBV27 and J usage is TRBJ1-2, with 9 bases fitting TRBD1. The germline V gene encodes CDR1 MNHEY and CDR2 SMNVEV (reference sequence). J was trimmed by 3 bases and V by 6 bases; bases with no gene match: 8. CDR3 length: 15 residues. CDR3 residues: CASSPRQGGYYGYTF. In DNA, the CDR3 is TGTGCCAGCAGCCCCAGACAGGGGGGTTACTATGGCTACACCTTC.

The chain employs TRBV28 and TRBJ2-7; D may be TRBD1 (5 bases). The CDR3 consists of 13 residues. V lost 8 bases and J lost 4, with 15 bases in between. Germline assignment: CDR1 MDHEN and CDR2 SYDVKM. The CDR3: CASLDSFSYEQYF. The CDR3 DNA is TGTGCCAGCCTAGACAGTTTTTCTTACGAGCAGTACTTC.

The CDR3 region is CASSTMRGYYEQYF. The CDR3, as DNA: TGTGCCAGCAGTACTATGCGGGGTTACTACGAGCAGTACTTC. V is TRBV7-9 and J is TRBJ2-7; a possible D gene is TRBD2 (6 bases). V was trimmed by 6 bases and J by 3 bases, leaving 15 bases between them. From germline, CDR1 is SEHNR and CDR2 FQNEAQ (reference sequence). The CDR3 has 14 amino acids.

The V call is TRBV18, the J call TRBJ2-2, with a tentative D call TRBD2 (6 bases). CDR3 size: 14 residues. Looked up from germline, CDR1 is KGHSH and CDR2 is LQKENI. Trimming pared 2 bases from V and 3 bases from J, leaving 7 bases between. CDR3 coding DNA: TGTGCCAGCTCACCAAGACTAGACACCGGGGAGCTGTTTTTT. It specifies CASSPRLDTGELFF. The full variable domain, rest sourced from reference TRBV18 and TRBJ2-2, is NAGVMQNPRHLVRRRGQEARLRCSPMKGHSHVYWYRQLPEEGLKFMVYLQKENIIDESGMPKERFSAEFPKEGPSILRIQQVVRGDSAAYFCASSPRLDTGELFFGEGSRLTVL.

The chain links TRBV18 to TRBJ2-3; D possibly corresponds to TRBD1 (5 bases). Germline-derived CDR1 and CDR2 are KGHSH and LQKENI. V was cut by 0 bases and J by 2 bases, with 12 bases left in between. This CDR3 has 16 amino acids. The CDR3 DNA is TGTGCCAGCTCACCACCAGGACAATACAACACAGATACGCAGTATTTT. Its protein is CASSPPGQYNTDTQYF.

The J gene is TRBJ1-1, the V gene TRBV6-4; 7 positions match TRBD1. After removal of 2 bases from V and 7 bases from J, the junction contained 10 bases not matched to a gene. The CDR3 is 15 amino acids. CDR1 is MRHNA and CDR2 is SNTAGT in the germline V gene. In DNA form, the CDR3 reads TGTGCCAGCAGTGACACCCCGGGGCAGGGGGGTGAAGCTTTCTTT. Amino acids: CASSDTPGQGGEAFF.

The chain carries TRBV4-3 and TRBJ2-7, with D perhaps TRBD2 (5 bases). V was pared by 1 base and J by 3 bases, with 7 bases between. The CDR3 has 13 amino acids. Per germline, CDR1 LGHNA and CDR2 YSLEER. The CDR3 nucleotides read TGCGCCAGCAGCCAAGGGACTTACTACGAGCAGTACTTC. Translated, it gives CASSQGTYYEQYF.

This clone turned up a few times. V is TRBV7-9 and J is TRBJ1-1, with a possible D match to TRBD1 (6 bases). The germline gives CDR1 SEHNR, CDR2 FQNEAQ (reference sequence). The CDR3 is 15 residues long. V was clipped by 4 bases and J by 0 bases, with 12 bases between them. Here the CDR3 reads CASSSRQDVNTEAFF. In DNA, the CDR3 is TGTGCCAGCAGCTCTCGACAGGACGTGAACACTGAAGCTTTCTTT. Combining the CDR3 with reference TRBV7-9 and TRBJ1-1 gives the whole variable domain DTGVSQNPRHKITKRGQNVTFRCDPISEHNRLYWYRQTLGQGPEFLTYFQNEAQLEKSRLLSDRFSAERPKGSFSTLEIQRTEQGDSAMYLCASSSRQDVNTEAFFGQGTRLTVV.

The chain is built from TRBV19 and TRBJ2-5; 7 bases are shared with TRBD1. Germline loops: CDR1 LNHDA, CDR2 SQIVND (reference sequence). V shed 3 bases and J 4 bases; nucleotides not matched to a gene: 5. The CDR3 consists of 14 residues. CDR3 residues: CASSITGVGETQYF. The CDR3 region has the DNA TGTGCCAGTAGTATCACAGGGGTTGGAGAGACCCAGTACTTC.

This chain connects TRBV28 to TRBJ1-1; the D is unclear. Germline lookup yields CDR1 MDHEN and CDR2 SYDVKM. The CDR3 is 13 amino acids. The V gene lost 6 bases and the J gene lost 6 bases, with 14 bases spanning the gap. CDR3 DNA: TGTGCCAGCAGCCCCCCGGGGTTGCCTGAAGCTTTCTTT. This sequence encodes CASSPPGLPEAFF.

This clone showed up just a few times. The CDR3 protein is CASSHPVNSPLHF. CDR3 in DNA: TGTGCCAGCAGCCACCCGGTTAATTCACCCCTCCACTTT. The chain has TRBV5-6 and TRBJ1-6; D is undetermined. Per the germline V gene, CDR1 is SGHDT and CDR2 is YYEEEE. The CDR3 runs to 13 residues. The V end lost 4 bases, the J end lost 6 bases, and 8 bases lay between the germline ends.

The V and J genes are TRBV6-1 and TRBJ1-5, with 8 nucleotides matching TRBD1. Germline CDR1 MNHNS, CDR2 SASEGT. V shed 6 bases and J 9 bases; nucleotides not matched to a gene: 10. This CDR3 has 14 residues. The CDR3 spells CASRNDRGQTPQHF. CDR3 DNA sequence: TGTGCCAGCAGGAACGACAGGGGACAAACGCCCCAGCATTTT.